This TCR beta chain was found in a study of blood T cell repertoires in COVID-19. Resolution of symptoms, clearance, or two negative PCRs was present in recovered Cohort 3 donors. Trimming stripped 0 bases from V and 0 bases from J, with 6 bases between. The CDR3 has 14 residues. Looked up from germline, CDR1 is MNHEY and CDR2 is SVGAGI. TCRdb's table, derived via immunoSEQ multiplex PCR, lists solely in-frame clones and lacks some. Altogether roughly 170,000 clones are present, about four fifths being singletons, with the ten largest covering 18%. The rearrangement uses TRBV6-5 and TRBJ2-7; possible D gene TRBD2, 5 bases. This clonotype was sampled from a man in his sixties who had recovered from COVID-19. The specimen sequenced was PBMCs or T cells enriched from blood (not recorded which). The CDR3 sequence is CASSYSRGSYEQYF. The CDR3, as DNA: TGTGCCAGCAGTTACTCTCGGGGCTCCTACGAGCAGTACTTC.